This T cell receptor (beta chain) was obtained from a study of blood T cell repertoires in COVID-19. Only one count was recorded for this clone. Adults between about 18 and 89 years of age took part from 20 to 25 US areas. The repertoire was sequenced with immunoSEQ multiplex PCR; TCRdb's copy has only in-frame clones and lacks some. The sample lists about 280,000 clones; around 85% were seen once. Sequencing was performed on PBMCs or T cells enriched from blood (not recorded which). The sequence was obtained from a woman in her thirties or forties who had recovered from COVID-19.

The CDR3 reads CASSPKRGFGPYEQYF. CDR3 sequence (DNA): TGTGCCAGCAGCCCTAAGAGAGGGTTTGGGCCCTACGAGCAGTACTTC. The V gene is TRBV21-1, the J gene TRBJ2-7; the D segment call TRBD2 is taken from the table without a DNA check. TRBV21-1 is a pseudogene locus. The CDR3 extends over 16 amino acids.